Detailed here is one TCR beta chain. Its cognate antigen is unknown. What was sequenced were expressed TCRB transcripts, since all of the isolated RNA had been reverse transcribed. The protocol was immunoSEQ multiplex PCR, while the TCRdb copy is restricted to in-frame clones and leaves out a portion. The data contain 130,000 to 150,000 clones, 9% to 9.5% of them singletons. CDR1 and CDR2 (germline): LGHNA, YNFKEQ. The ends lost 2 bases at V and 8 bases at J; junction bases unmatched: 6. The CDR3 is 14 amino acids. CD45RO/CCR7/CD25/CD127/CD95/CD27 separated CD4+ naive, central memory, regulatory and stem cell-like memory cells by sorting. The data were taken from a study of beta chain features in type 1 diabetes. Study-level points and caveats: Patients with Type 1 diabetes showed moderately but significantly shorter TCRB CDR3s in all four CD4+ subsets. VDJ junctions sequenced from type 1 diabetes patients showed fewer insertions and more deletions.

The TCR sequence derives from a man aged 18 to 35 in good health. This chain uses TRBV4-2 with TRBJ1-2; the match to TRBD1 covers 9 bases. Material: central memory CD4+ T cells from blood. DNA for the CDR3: TGTGCCAGCAGCCAAATAGGGACAGGGCACGGCTACACCTTC. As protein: CASSQIGTGHGYTF.